What follows is one T cell receptor beta chain and its context. What antigen it recognizes has not been identified. Per-base quality was not reported, and no clone a single base away is much larger than it. This sample was included in a study of cytomegalovirus exposure and HLA in healthy donors (dated by TCRdb to about 2017). For context, the study as a whole: According to an earlier analysis of a few hundred of the donors, about 180 million T cells yielded roughly 100 million unique TCR beta sequences and 276 Gb of sequence data. An early release that covered several hundred HLA-typed donors contained about 300 gigabases of sequencing data and 70 million to 100 million unique TCR sequences. Among the roughly 410 genotyped donors, around 81% belonged to the genetic ancestry cluster associated with self-reported Caucasian donors. The aim of the study was to test whether cataloging public T cell receptors could identify signatures of past pathogen exposure. The study used immunosequencing to profile the T cell repertoires of 600 to 850 subjects and linked those repertoires to cytomegalovirus serostatus. Besides the first cohort of around 700 subjects, a separate validation cohort made up of about 120 different subjects was used. To predict cytomegalovirus infection status, the study combined high-throughput TCR immunosequencing, statistical association of individual TCRs with disease status, and machine learning. A later analysis re-examined previously published TCR beta repertoires from several hundred donors and added high-resolution HLA genotyping to investigate patterns of TCR occurrence. Rather than using new phenotypic data, the later analysis identified candidate immune exposures from TCR beta sequences and from how often those sequences occurred across donors. An earlier analysis of some 500 of the donors used high-throughput TCR beta sequencing to judge whether each TCR beta V gene segment behaved as functional or pseudogenic. Donor age, sex, ethnicity and CMV serostatus were collected together with the repertoire data. A later genetic analysis used genome-wide SNP genotypes for about 65% of the 666 donors, treating that subset as a discovery cohort. All discovery cohort repertoires had been generated using a single sequencing platform. Both class I and class II loci were covered by HLA typing, at four-digit resolution. Typing coverage varied by locus: roughly 629-630 donors for A, B, C, DRB1 and DQB1; approximately 500 for DQA1; more than 600 for DPA1; 450 to 480 for DPB1. About 5 DR-DQ haplotypes were handled as single units for association and clustering, since linkage in the cohort was strong. Among some 400 genotyped donors of the cohort, an average of around 220,000 unique TCR beta nucleotide sequences was sequenced per donor, of which roughly 17% were non-productive.

In total, approximately 690 healthy bone marrow donors made up the cohort. At the time of sampling, every cohort member was nominally healthy, though immune exposures that went unrecorded were likely present. The donor tested CMV seropositive and was one of the 289 seropositive cohort members. A peripheral blood sample was provided by each donor, and peripheral blood mononuclear cells were used for TCR beta sequencing. Genomic DNA extraction from the blood cell samples was performed with the Qiagen DNeasy Blood Extraction Kit. What the authors observed across the whole study: V-gene and J-gene trimming of TCR beta chains was associated with a missense DCLRE1C variant in a later genetic analysis, and the association was replicated in an independent cohort. Specific HLA alleles were associated with 15,000 to 20,000 TCR beta sequences at a false discovery rate of 0.05 in a later analysis. A later analysis found that HLA-associated TCR beta chains were more clonally expanded and had lower generation probabilities than equally common non-associated chains. Only TCR beta chains were sequenced in this cohort, and the absence of alpha or paired-chain data limited detectable features. In vitro tests confirmed that a few of the cytomegalovirus-associated TCR beta chains recognize cytomegalovirus antigens. An earlier analysis of approximately 530 of the donors showed that most TCR beta V segments appeared in productive rearrangements either about 87% or about 30% of the time, which broadly matched IMGT annotations. The earlier analysis of approximately 590 of the donors excluded some 15 rarely observed V segments, including chromosome 9 orphons, because counts were too low. Most TCR sequences were seen in very few donors, while some public TCRs were found in many individuals. The 87-base-pair reads could not distinguish some IMGT-functional V segments, including TRBV6-2 and TRBV6-3, so those segments were excluded. The presence/absence analyses assumed that sequencing depth was roughly uniform across donors, and that assumption may not be true. A cluster of highly shared sequence variants was judged likely to represent a technical artifact of the sequencing pipeline. Because HLA typing was unavailable for some donors at each locus, only the typed subset was used in association tests. The classifier was reported to diagnose cytomegalovirus status with high specificity and sensitivity in both the original and validation cohorts. According to a later analysis, parvovirus B19, influenza, CMV and Epstein-Barr virus appeared linked to several top co-occurrence clusters. In the study, around 160 TCR beta chains were listed as associated with cytomegalovirus. The only immune exposure information available for the cohort was CMV serostatus. A later analysis found that most CMV-associated TCR beta chains appeared HLA-restricted, with HLA associations seemingly driven largely by CMV exposure. Strong co-occurrence of HLA alleles, especially DR and DQ, made assigning TCR associations to individual alleles difficult. A further reported finding was that TCR beta sequences accurately predicted the HLA-A and HLA-B alleles for most subjects in the first cohort. A later analysis found that TCR association rates varied across HLA loci, with DRB1 alleles showing the most associated TCRs and HLA-C alleles the fewest. According to a later genetic analysis, donors in an Asian-associated ancestry cluster had fewer N-insertions in productive TCRs than the approximately 710-donor mean. Correlated functional status among segregating V segments might reflect linkage disequilibrium, but an unknown experimental factor could not be ruled out. The authors suggested that the approach could potentially be extended to other disease states and immunological phenotypes.

The CDR3 numbers 11 residues from cysteine through phenylalanine. Only CDR3 DNA remains: 33 bases, in frame from the first base. V is clipped by 5 bases and J by 16 bases, and the sequence between their germline boundaries is 15 bases long. The germline V gene (reference sequence) yields WNHNN for CDR1 and SYGVQD for CDR2. Library construction relied on the immunoSEQ multiplex PCR assay. A mixture of 60 forward primers for TCR Vbeta segments and 13 reverse primers for TCR Jbeta segments was used in the multiplex PCR. The CDR3 region of rearranged TCR beta genes was amplified from genomic DNA with a multiplex PCR assay. The amplified TCR beta libraries were sequenced on the Illumina HiSeq System as 87-base-pair reads. The paper's data handling went like this. In a later analysis, some 80 million unique TCR beta chains were counted across the approximately 640 repertoires, and around 10 million of these chains were shared by at least two donors. Raw reads were error-corrected and collapsed into unique sequences with a nearest-neighbor algorithm that merged closely related sequences to remove PCR and sequencing errors. V, D and J gene segments were assigned by aligning CDR3 sequences to IMGT reference sequences. For a sequence to be retained, at least a six-nucleotide match to both a V gene segment and a J gene segment was required. Rearrangements were called productive when the CDR3 lacked stop codons and stayed in frame with V and J; all others were non-productive. CDR3 was defined by IMGT convention, running from the second conserved V-encoded cysteine to the conserved J-encoded phenylalanine. The earlier analysis of fewer than 700 of the donors excluded sequences that lacked an unambiguous match to a single V gene segment. An earlier analysis of over 450 of the donors classified V segments as functional when productive rearrangements were above 56.7% and as segregating when the standard deviation between donors was above 5%. A statistical classification framework was built to diagnose cytomegalovirus status from the catalog of TCR beta chain sequences. V and J gene assignment, in a later analysis, came from comparing TCR nucleotide sequences with IMGT/GENE-DB human TR gene sequences. Using the TCRdist pipeline, a later analysis assigned CDR3 sequences along with most-parsimonious VDJ recombination scenarios. In a later analysis, each TCR beta chain was defined by its CDR3 amino acid sequence together with its V-gene family, and reads without a unique V-gene family were excluded. In a later analysis, around 650 highly shared, low-generation-probability nucleotide sequences were removed to address suspected cross-contamination and a sequencing artifact. In a later analysis, a clonal expansion index was calculated for each public chain from normalized within-repertoire ranks of inferred template counts. In a later analysis, generation probabilities were computed using a VDJ recombination model fitted to out-of-frame rearrangements, and the results were checked against IGoR. In a later analysis, TCR-TCR, TCR-HLA and TCR-CMV co-occurrence was scored with hypergeometric tests, and a repertoire-size bias correction was applied to TCR pairs. In a later analysis, false discovery rates were estimated by permuting HLA or CMV assignments 20 times. In a later analysis, co-occurring TCRs were grouped using DBSCAN, with TCRdist sequence similarity added in when clustering inside HLA-allele-positive subsets. For co-occurrence clustering, repertoires with fewer than 30,000 or more than 120,000 public chains were excluded, along with about five repertoires with anomalous nucleotide sharing. TCRdb re-hosts the immuneACCESS table, in-frame sequences only. Its copies lack some clones; in the studies checked, an unresolved V gene accounts for under half of them, and the cause for the rest is not known. The V and J calls and clone size are taken from that table; D and trimming were inferred from the DNA. This sample has over 85,000 clones in its table, and 70% to 85% of those were observed once. Of the sample, roughly 5.6% is held by the ten largest clones.

The receptor chain draws on TRBV10-1 and TRBJ2-1; a tentative D match to TRBD1 spans 6 bases. The sequencing input was PBMCs. This clonotype was obtained from a man in his thirties or forties in good health and CMV-seropositive. The CDR3 reads as follows: CASSSQGVLFF. The DNA reads as follows: TGCGCCAGCAGTTCACAGGGAGTTCTTTTCTTC.